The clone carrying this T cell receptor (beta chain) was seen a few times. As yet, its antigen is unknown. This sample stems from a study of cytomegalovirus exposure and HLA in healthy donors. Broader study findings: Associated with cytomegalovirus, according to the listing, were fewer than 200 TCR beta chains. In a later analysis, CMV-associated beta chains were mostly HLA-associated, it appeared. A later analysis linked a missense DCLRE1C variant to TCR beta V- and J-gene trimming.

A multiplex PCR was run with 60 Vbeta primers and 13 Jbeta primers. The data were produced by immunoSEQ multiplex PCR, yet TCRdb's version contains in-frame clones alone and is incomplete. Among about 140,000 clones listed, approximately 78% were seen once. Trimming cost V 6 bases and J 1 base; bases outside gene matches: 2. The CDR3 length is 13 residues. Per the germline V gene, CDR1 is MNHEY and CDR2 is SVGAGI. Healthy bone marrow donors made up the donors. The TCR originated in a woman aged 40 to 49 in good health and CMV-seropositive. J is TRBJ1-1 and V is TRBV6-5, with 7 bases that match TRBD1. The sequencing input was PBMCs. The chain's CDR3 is CASRDRSNTEAFF. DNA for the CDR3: TGTGCCAGCAGGGACAGGTCGAACACTGAAGCTTTCTTT.